Listed below are T cell receptor beta chains from one sample, sequenced in a study of control samples from healthy donors and cancer patients. Assay used: immunoSEQ multiplex PCR; TCRdb lists only in-frame clones, some missing. In the table there are just over 80,000 clones, around nine tenths of which are singletons. Source material: blood. The receptors here all came from a man aged 45-60 years in good health. The CDR3 runs from the conserved cysteine through the conserved F or W. Fields, in order: CDR3 protein, CDR3 DNA, J gene, clone size, V gene, D gene. A D gene is named only where the DNA matches it firmly. Clone sizes are given selectively: once, few, many, or a class where the clone is expanded.

CDR3: CASSTIKGGLSYNSPLHF
DNA: TGTGCCAGCAGCACAATCAAGGGGGGGCTCTCCTATAATTCACCCCTCCACTTT
J: TRBJ1-6
size: .
V: TRBV5-4
D: .

CDR3: CASSVAGVSTEAFF
DNA: TGTGCCAGCAGCGTAGCCGGGGTGTCCACTGAAGCTTTCTTT
J: TRBJ1-1
size: .
V: TRBV9
D: .

CDR3: CASSVTGGYNEQFF
DNA: TGTGCCAGCAGCGTTACGGGGGGATACAATGAGCAGTTCTTC
J: TRBJ2-1
size: once
V: TRBV9
D: TRBD2

CDR3: CASSAKRGAGELFF
DNA: TGTGCCAGCAGCGCGAAGCGGGGGGCCGGGGAGCTGTTTTTT
J: TRBJ2-2
size: once
V: TRBV9
D: TRBD2

CDR3: CATTTGQGFSGDTQYF
DNA: TGTGCCACCACTACGGGACAGGGGTTCTCGGGAGATACGCAGTATTTT
J: TRBJ2-3
size: .
V: TRBV10-3
D: TRBD1

CDR3: CASSQDRAGGYTF
DNA: TGCGCCAGCAGCCAAGATCGGGCCGGGGGCTACACCTTC
J: TRBJ1-2
size: .
V: TRBV4-1
D: .

CDR3: CASSSPGTGYSPLHF
DNA: TGTGCCAGCAGCTCCCCCGGGACCGGTTATTCACCCCTCCACTTT
J: TRBJ1-6
size: .
V: TRBV28
D: .

CDR3: CASSINQGGYNEQFF
DNA: TGTGCCAGTAGTATAAACCAGGGAGGGTACAATGAGCAGTTCTTC
J: TRBJ2-1
size: .
V: TRBV19
D: TRBD2

CDR3: CASRKFRSGGTNSYNEQFF
DNA: TGCGCCAGCAGAAAATTCCGTAGCGGGGGAACAAACTCCTACAATGAGCAGTTCTTC
J: TRBJ2-1
size: .
V: TRBV5-1
D: TRBD2

CDR3: CASSPYGFRETQYF
DNA: TGTGCCAGCTCACCATACGGTTTTCGAGAGACCCAGTACTTC
J: TRBJ2-5
size: .
V: TRBV18
D: .

CDR3: CASSLGSRGQPQHF
DNA: TGTGCCAGCAGCTTAGGTTCTCGGGGCCAGCCCCAGCATTTT
J: TRBJ1-5
size: .
V: TRBV7-8
D: .

CDR3: CASSLTAGAGDTQYF
DNA: TGCGCCAGCAGCTTGACGGCAGGGGCGGGGGATACGCAGTATTTT
J: TRBJ2-3
size: .
V: TRBV5-1
D: .

CDR3: CASSSTAASGNTIYF
DNA: TGTGCCAGCAGCTCGACAGCCGCCTCTGGAAACACCATATATTTT
J: TRBJ1-3
size: .
V: TRBV7-3
D: .

CDR3: CASSSRARGTDTQYF
DNA: TGTGCCAGCAGCTCCCGGGCCCGTGGGACAGATACGCAGTATTTT
J: TRBJ2-3
size: .
V: TRBV7-6
D: .

CDR3: CASSLVLANTEAFF
DNA: TGCGCCAGCAGCTTGGTGTTAGCGAACACTGAAGCTTTCTTT
J: TRBJ1-1
size: .
V: TRBV5-1
D: .

CDR3: CASTSSGGSYNEQFF
DNA: TGTGCCAGCACCTCTAGCGGGGGATCCTACAATGAGCAGTTCTTC
J: TRBJ2-1
size: .
V: TRBV13
D: TRBD2

CDR3: CASRPSGLDPDTQYF
DNA: TGTGCCAGCAGACCTTCGGGGCTAGATCCAGATACGCAGTATTTT
J: TRBJ2-3
size: .
V: TRBV6-5
D: .

CDR3: CASSLTGTGRNTIYF
DNA: TGTGCCAGCAGCTTAACCGGGACAGGGAGAAACACCATATATTTT
J: TRBJ1-3
size: .
V: TRBV5-6
D: TRBD1

CDR3: CASSYSRGTEAFF
DNA: TGTGCCAGCAGTTACTCGAGAGGGACTGAAGCTTTCTTT
J: TRBJ1-1
size: .
V: TRBV6-5
D: .

CDR3: CASSQEIGGNYGYTF
DNA: TGTGCCAGCAGCCAAGAGATAGGGGGGAACTATGGCTACACCTTC
J: TRBJ1-2
size: .
V: TRBV4-2
D: .

CDR3: CASSFGGSSYNEQFF
DNA: TGCGCCAGCAGCTTCGGGGGAAGCTCCTACAATGAGCAGTTCTTC
J: TRBJ2-1
size: .
V: TRBV5-1
D: .

CDR3: CASGSMGHGDEQYF
DNA: TGTGCTAGTGGTTCGATGGGACATGGAGACGAGCAGTACTTC
J: TRBJ2-7
size: .
V: TRBV12-5
D: .